This T cell receptor beta chain originates from a study of spatial heterogeneity in lung cancer. A unique molecular identifier was carried by every single TCR cDNA molecule. TCRdb itself ran the 5' RACE reads through MiXCR, one entry per CDR3 protein. This table holds approximately 18,000 distinct CDR3 sequences, roughly 5% found once. The CDR3 contains 15 residues. The ends lost 4 bases at V and 0 bases at J; junction bases unmatched: 4. The germline gives CDR1 SGHRS, CDR2 YFSETQ. In this sample, this clonotype turned up a few times. Its antigen remains unknown. This beta chain was picked up by a library intended for alpha chains and is off target, so its count carries little meaning. Time point reported: sample taken at primary tumor resection. Broader study findings: Ubiquitous expanded TCR counts tracked ubiquitous nonsynonymous mutations; regional expanded TCR counts tracked regional nonsynonymous mutations. Intratumoral expanded alpha and beta TCR counts were found to track tumor mutation counts. Beta chains had about 12% coverage of tumor T cells, and alpha chains had around 7.4%.

V usage is TRBV5-1 and J usage is TRBJ2-3; the match to TRBD2 covers 8 bases. The specimen was lung tumor tissue, collected at surgery. The origin of this receptor is a female donor with early-stage non-small cell lung cancer. The CDR3 here is CASSILAESTDTQYF. CDR3 DNA sequence: TGCGCCAGCAGCATACTAGCGGAGAGCACAGATACGCAGTATTTT. Drawing the rest from reference TRBV5-1 and TRBJ2-3, the complete variable domain is KAGVTQTPRYLIKTRGQQVTLSCSPISGHRSVSWYQQTPGQGLQFLFEYFSETQRNKGNFPGRFSGRQFSNSRSEMNVSTLELGDSALYLCASSILAESTDTQYFGPGTRLTVL.